A single sample is the source of the 26 T cell receptor beta chains below, sequenced in a study of Ad26.COV2.S vaccination and SARS-CoV-2 variants. The table came from immunoSEQ multiplex PCR; TCRdb's copy has only in-frame clones and leaves some out. The table includes about 350,000 clones, around 89% detected once. Treatment indicated: over 15 received Ad26.COV2.S at low or high dose, single or two shots; about 5 received placebo; per-sample allocation not given. Repertoires come from day 63 after the first vaccine or placebo injection. The specimen was peripheral blood, collected in a trial of Ad26.COV2.S vaccine versus placebo. These TCRs come from a person aged 18-65 years who received the Ad26.COV2.S COVID-19 vaccine or a placebo.

The rearrangement links TRBV19 to TRBJ2-4, with a possible D match to TRBD2 (6 bases). The CDR3 consists of 15 residues. Per germline, CDR1 LNHDA and CDR2 SQIVND (reference sequence). Trimming left V 7 bases short and J 0 bases short, with 13 bases between. CDR3 amino acids: CASTTRGLAKNIQYF. The CDR3 DNA reads as TGTGCCAGTACCACACGGGGGTTAGCCAAAAACATTCAGTACTTC.

This chain links TRBV4-1 with TRBJ2-1; 9 bases match TRBD2. The CDR3 is 14 residues long. V trimming: 4 bases; J trimming: 7 bases; junction bases outside the gene matches: 5. Germline CDR1 and CDR2: MGHRA and YSYEKL. The CDR3 DNA reads TGCGCCAGCAGCCCAGCGGGAGGTACGAATGAGCAGTTCTTC. Translation: CASSPAGGTNEQFF.

The rearrangement uses TRBV27 and TRBJ1-3; no clear D. The germline V and J ends were trimmed by 4 bases and 4 bases, with 17 bases remaining between them. Germline V gene lookup returns CDR1 MNHEY and CDR2 SMNVEV (reference sequence). The CDR3 covers 16 residues. CDR3: CASSSRSALAGNTIYF. CDR3 DNA sequence: TGTGCCAGCAGTTCCCGTTCAGCACTGGCCGGAAACACCATATATTTT.

This chain links TRBV6-5 with TRBJ1-1; no definite D call. The V and J ends lost 2 bases and 7 bases respectively, with 5 bases between them. In germline, CDR1 is MNHEY, CDR2 SVGAGI. This CDR3 comprises 11 residues. CDR3 nucleotide sequence: TGTGCCAGCAGTTACAGGGATGAAGCTTTCTTT. The encoded protein is CASSYRDEAFF.

The rearrangement links TRBV19 to TRBJ2-1; 14 nucleotides align to TRBD2. The CDR3 extends over 17 amino acids. The trim removed 4 bases at V and 6 bases at J, leaving 8 bases unmatched. From germline, CDR1 is LNHDA and CDR2 SQIVND (reference sequence). CDR3 bases: TGTGCCAGTAGTAGGGGGACTAGCGGGAGAGTGTTCAATGAGCAGTTCTTC. Translated, it gives CASSRGTSGRVFNEQFF.

The chain combines TRBV3-1 (or the pseudogene TRBV3-2) with TRBJ1-2; D ambiguous. The ends were cut back, 6 bases at V and 2 bases at J, with 7 bases in the middle. CDR1 LGHDT and CDR2 YNNKEL come from the germline V gene (reference sequence). The CDR3 sequence is 12 residues long. CDR3 region: CASRDGNYGYTF. The CDR3 coding sequence is TGTGCCAGCAGAGACGGGAACTATGGCTACACCTTC.

The genes are TRBV24-1 and TRBJ2-5; D is uncertain. The CDR3 extends over 12 amino acids. Germline CDR1 KGHDR, CDR2 SFDVKD. V lost 3 bases and J lost 2, with 3 bases in between. The CDR3 nucleotides are TGTGCCACCAGTGATGTACAAGAGACCCAGTACTTC. Translating gives CATSDVQETQYF.

The DNA of the CDR3 is TGTGCCAGCTCACCGGCAGGGAATGGCTACACCTTC. It translates to CASSPAGNGYTF. The rearrangement uses TRBV18 and TRBJ1-2; weak D call: TRBD1 (5 bases). The CDR3 runs 12 residues. Germline assignment: CDR1 KGHSH and CDR2 LQKENI. The V end was cut by 3 bases, the J end by 6 bases, with 8 bases between.

As DNA, the CDR3 is TGTGCCAGCGGCGGGGGGGTCGGGGAGCTGTTTTTT. Its protein product is CASGGGVGELFF. The chain joins TRBV27 to TRBJ2-2; 9 nucleotides agree with TRBD2. The junction had 2 bases not matched to a gene; V was cut back by 8 bases and J by 7 bases. CDR1 is MNHEY and CDR2 is SMNVEV in the germline V gene (reference sequence). The CDR3 is 12 amino acids.

As concerns this clone: The junction does not match germline at one end; this may be a read error. This rearrangement joins TRBV25-1 to TRBJ2-1, with 7 positions matching TRBD2. The CDR3 loop spans 11 amino acids. Germline V gives CDR1 MGHDK, CDR2 SYGVNS. This CDR3 is CASSAGVSGVF. CDR3 bases: TGTGCCAGCAGTGCCGGGGTCAGCGGGGTCTTC.

The chain combines TRBV6-5 with TRBJ1-5, with no clear D. There are 15 residues in the CDR3. Looked up from germline, CDR1 is MNHEY and CDR2 is SVGAGI. Trimming left V 5 bases short and J 5 bases short, with 16 bases between. Here the CDR3 reads CASSLTRSPHQPQHF. In DNA form, the CDR3 reads TGTGCCAGCAGTCTTACACGATCCCCGCATCAGCCCCAGCATTTT.

The chain carries TRBV7-2 and TRBJ1-1; 7 nucleotides align to TRBD1. The CDR3 loop spans 15 amino acids. V shed 1 base, J shed 8 bases, and the junction held 10 bases outside the gene matches. Germline V lookup: CDR1 SGHTA, CDR2 FQGNSA. The CDR3 DNA reads TGTGCCAGCAGCTTAGAGGGTCAGGGGGAGACAGAAGCTTTCTTT. This gives the protein CASSLEGQGETEAFF.

The chain recombines TRBV10-3 with TRBJ2-7; TRBD2 aligns across 8 bases. Per the germline V gene, CDR1 is ENHRY and CDR2 is SYGVKD. The J segment lost 0 bases and the V segment lost 10 bases, leaving 5 bases of the junction unmatched. The CDR3 length is 13 residues. As DNA, the CDR3 is TGTGCCACCACCGGGACTAGCTCCTACGAGCAGTACTTC. It is translated as CATTGTSSYEQYF.

This clone was seen a handful of times. The genes are TRBV4-3 and TRBJ2-7, with D maybe TRBD2 (6 bases). The CDR3 length is 16 residues. Trimming removed 0 bases from V and 3 bases from J, with 15 bases in between. Germline-derived CDR1 and CDR2 are LGHNA and YSLEER. CDR3 residues: CASSQDLTSFGYEQYF. The CDR3 coding sequence is TGCGCCAGCAGCCAAGATCTGACTAGTTTTGGCTACGAGCAGTACTTC.

The chain recombines TRBV29-1 with TRBJ2-1; 8 bases map to TRBD2. J lost 7 bases, V lost 3 bases, and 14 bases had no gene match. Germline CDR1 is SQVTM and CDR2 is ANQGSEA. This CDR3 has 16 residues. The chain's CDR3 is CSVDRTSGLLGNEQFF. The CDR3 nucleotides read TGCAGCGTTGACCGTACTAGCGGACTCCTGGGAAATGAGCAGTTCTTC.

The V gene is TRBV28, the J gene TRBJ2-3; 12 positions agree with TRBD2. CDR1 MDHEN and CDR2 SYDVKM come from the germline V gene. The CDR3 contains 15 residues. Losses at the gene ends were 8 bases for V and 5 bases for J; bases not matched to a gene: 8. The CDR3 spells CASRRLAGVLDTQYF. CDR3 DNA: TGTGCCAGCCGTAGACTAGCGGGAGTTTTAGATACGCAGTATTTT.

The chain couples TRBV10-3 to TRBJ1-5; D unresolved. V was pared by 5 bases and J by 9 bases, with 14 bases between. The CDR3 totals 13 residues. Germline-derived CDR1 and CDR2 are ENHRY and SYGVKD. CDR3 nucleotides: TGTGCCATCAGTCCCATCCTTGGTGGGCCCCAGCATTTT. Protein product: CAISPILGGPQHF.

This clone was counted a single time. In DNA, the CDR3 is TGTGCCAGCAGCTTTGGACTAGCGGGAGGCGACCTCACAGATACGCAGTATTTT. As protein: CASSFGLAGGDLTDTQYF. The chain employs TRBV5-6 and TRBJ2-3, with 14 bases aligning to TRBD2. The CDR3 sequence is 18 residues long. The germline V gene encodes CDR1 SGHDT and CDR2 YYEEEE. Trimming at V came to 2 bases and at J to 2 bases, leaving 7 bases not matched to a gene.

This clone turned up a few times. V and J are TRBV2 and TRBJ1-5; D possibly corresponds to TRBD1 (5 bases). Germline values: CDR1 SNHLY, CDR2 FYNNEI. The CDR3 loop spans 14 amino acids. Between the trimmed V and J ends, which lost 5 bases and 2 bases, there was a span of 10 bases. The CDR3 spells CASSMTVGNQPQHF. Written as DNA, the CDR3 is TGTGCCAGCAGTATGACAGTCGGCAATCAGCCCCAGCATTTT.

This chain uses TRBV28 with TRBJ1-3; no reliable D call. Trimming shortened V by 7 bases and J by 1 base, and 2 bases separated the two germline ends. The CDR3 has 11 amino acids. Germline CDR1 and CDR2: MDHEN and SYDVKM. As DNA, the CDR3 is TGTGCCAGCAAATCTGGAAACACCATATATTTT. This gives the protein CASKSGNTIYF. Supplemented by reference TRBV28 and TRBJ1-3, the full variable domain reads DVKVTQSSRYLVKRTGEKVFLECVQDMDHENMFWYRQDPGLGLRLIYFSYDVKMKEKGDIPEGYSVSREKKERFSLILESASTNQTSMYLCASKSGNTIYFGEGSWLTVV.

The sample holds one count of this clone. V usage is TRBV25-1 and J usage is TRBJ2-1; D remains ambiguous. This CDR3 contains 15 residues. Looked up from germline, CDR1 is MGHDK and CDR2 is SYGVNS. V lost 3 bases and J 3 bases, leaving 12 bases between the germline ends. CDR3 loop: CASSDPEPDYNEQFF. The CDR3 DNA reads TGTGCCAGCAGTGACCCCGAGCCTGACTACAATGAGCAGTTCTTC. Complete variable domain (other parts from reference TRBV25-1 and TRBJ2-1): EADIYQTPRYLVIGTGKKITLECSQTMGHDKMYWYQQDPGMELHLIHYSYGVNSTEKGDLSSESTVSRIRTEHFPLTLESARPSHTSQYLCASSDPEPDYNEQFFGPGTRLTVL.

The chain uses TRBV7-8 and TRBJ1-5; 9 positions match TRBD1. Germline assignment: CDR1 SGHVS and CDR2 FQNEAQ. The CDR3 length is 15 residues. The V segment lost 5 bases and the J segment 8 bases; nucleotides outside the gene matches: 10. CDR3 nucleotide sequence: TGTGCCAGCAGCGCCAGGACAGGGGACAAGGAGCCCCAGCATTTT. This translates into CASSARTGDKEPQHF.

For the CDR3, the DNA is TGTGCCAGCAGCACCAACAGGGGGACGCACAATGAGCAGTTCTTC. As protein: CASSTNRGTHNEQFF. The chain uses TRBV11-2 and TRBJ2-1; 8 nucleotides align to TRBD1. V gave up 5 bases and J gave up 5 bases; unmatched junction bases: 8. The CDR3 has 15 residues. From germline, CDR1 is SGHAT and CDR2 FQNNGV.

The chain uses TRBV6-2 or TRBV6-3 and TRBJ1-5, with D possibly matching TRBD1 (5 bases). Trimming left V 5 bases short and J 4 bases short, with 12 bases between. This CDR3 has 14 residues. Per the germline V gene, CDR1 is MNHEY and CDR2 is SVGEGT. This CDR3 reads CASSGTQVNQPQHF. The CDR3 coding sequence is TGTGCCAGCAGTGGGACGCAGGTAAATCAGCCCCAGCATTTT.

CDR3 sequence reads: CASSQGAMNTEAFF. In DNA form, the CDR3 reads TGTGCCAGCTCACAGGGGGCCATGAACACTGAAGCTTTCTTT. The chain employs TRBV18 and TRBJ1-1, with TRBD1 identical over 7 bases. The ends lost 4 bases at V and 0 bases at J; junction bases unmatched: 2. The CDR3 has 14 residues. The germline V gene encodes CDR1 KGHSH and CDR2 LQKENI. Supplemented by reference TRBV18 and TRBJ1-1, the full variable domain reads NAGVMQNPRHLVRRRGQEARLRCSPMKGHSHVYWYRQLPEEGLKFMVYLQKENIIDESGMPKERFSAEFPKEGPSILRIQQVVRGDSAAYFCASSQGAMNTEAFFGQGTRLTVV.

The V call is TRBV10-3, the J call TRBJ2-5, with TRBD1 matching over 7 bases. The CDR3 runs to 18 residues. Germline trimming cut 9 bases from V and 2 bases from J; bases unmatched to any gene: 21. The germline V gene encodes CDR1 ENHRY and CDR2 SYGVKD. The CDR3 region has the DNA TGTGCCATTGCTTCCCGCCGCTTCAGGGACAGAGCACAAGAGACCCAGTACTTC. Its protein product is CAIASRRFRDRAQETQYF.